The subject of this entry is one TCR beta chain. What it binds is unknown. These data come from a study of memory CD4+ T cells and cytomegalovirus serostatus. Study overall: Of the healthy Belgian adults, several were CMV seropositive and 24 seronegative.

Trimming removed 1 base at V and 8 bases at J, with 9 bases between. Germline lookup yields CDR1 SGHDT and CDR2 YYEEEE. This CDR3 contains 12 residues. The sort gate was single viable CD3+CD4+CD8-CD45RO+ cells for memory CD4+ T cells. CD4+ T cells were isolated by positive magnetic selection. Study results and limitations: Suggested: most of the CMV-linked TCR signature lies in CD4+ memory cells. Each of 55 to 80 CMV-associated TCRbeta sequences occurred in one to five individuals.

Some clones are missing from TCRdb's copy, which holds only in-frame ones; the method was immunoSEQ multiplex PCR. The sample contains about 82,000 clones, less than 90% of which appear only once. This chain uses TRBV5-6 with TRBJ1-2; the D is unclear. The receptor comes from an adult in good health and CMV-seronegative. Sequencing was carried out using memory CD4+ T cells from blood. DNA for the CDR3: TGTGCCAGCAGCTTGTACAGTGACGGCTACACCTTC. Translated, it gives CASSLYSDGYTF.